A single TCR beta chain is shown here with its context. The ends were cut back, 3 bases at V and 6 bases at J, with 20 bases in the middle. Per the germline V gene, CDR1 is DFQATT and CDR2 is SNEGSKA (reference sequence). The CDR3 spans 15 residues. This record belongs to a study of blood T cell repertoires in COVID-19. Across the study: Acute and convalescent COVID-19 specimens originated in the United States, Italy and Spain.

Authors' processing steps: Quantification of nucleated cells was approximated via reference gene primer amplification. Produced via immunoSEQ multiplex PCR; TCRdb's table is partial and in-frame only. V, J and clone size reflect that table, while D and trimming were determined from the DNA. The sample has fewer than 100,000 clones; over 75% are singletons. This sequence was found in a man aged 45 to 65 with acute or convalescent COVID-19. The V call is TRBV20-1, the J call TRBJ1-2, with no clear D. Source material: peripheral blood. The CDR3 region is CSASLSVGSRNGYTF. The CDR3 DNA sequence: TGCAGTGCTAGTCTTTCTGTCGGGAGTCGGAATGGCTACACCTTC.